This TCR beta chain emerged from a study of cytomegalovirus exposure and HLA in healthy donors. A multiplex PCR was run with 60 Vbeta primers and 13 Jbeta primers. Repertoires were generated with immunoSEQ multiplex PCR, while TCRdb's copy carries only in-frame clones and drops some. The sample lists 95,000 to 150,000 clones, around 66% seen once, with under 9.5% in the top ten. As to this clone: Its antigen remains unknown.

V was trimmed by 0 bases and J by 4 bases, leaving 12 bases between them. The CDR3 runs 15 residues. Per the germline V gene, CDR1 is SGHNT and CDR2 is YYREEE (reference sequence). Points from the study as a whole: Using the classifier, cytomegalovirus status was reportedly diagnosed with high specificity and sensitivity. In a later analysis, the majority of CMV-associated beta chains seemingly showed HLA restriction. TCR beta sequences reportedly predicted most subjects' HLA-A and HLA-B alleles accurately.

This chain links TRBV5-4 with TRBJ2-3; TRBD2 might be the D (6 bases). This clonotype was obtained from a middle-aged woman in good health and CMV-seropositive. The material sequenced was PBMCs. CDR3 amino acids: CASSLDAGRADTQYF. The CDR3 DNA is TGTGCCAGCAGCTTGGATGCGGGACGGGCAGATACGCAGTATTTT.